This is a list of T cell receptor beta chains from one sample in a study of early T cells in non-severe SARS-CoV-2 infection. Via MiXCR, TCRdb re-called the 5' RACE reads, giving one row per CDR3 protein. The data contain about 25,000 distinct CDR3 sequences, roughly 5% of them singletons. The sequencing input was whole blood. The receptors come from an adult who was a healthcare worker with PCR-confirmed SARS-CoV-2 infection or an uninfected control (not recorded which). The CDR3 runs from the conserved cysteine through the conserved F or W. The order of the fields is D gene, J gene, V gene, CDR3 protein. A D gene is named only where the DNA matches it firmly.

>-|TRBJ2-7|TRBV29-1
CSVGGNEQYF
>TRBD1|TRBJ2-2|TRBV19
CASSAPRTGHTGELFF
>TRBD2|TRBJ2-2|TRBV5-1
CASSLGLAGAGELFF
>TRBD1|TRBJ2-7|TRBV20-1
CSAYQDRTYEQYF
>-|TRBJ2-1|TRBV6-6
CASSSPGTGTYNEQFF
>-|TRBJ2-1|TRBV7-9
CASSLPTHGVNEQFF
>TRBD1|TRBJ2-7|TRBV7-8
CASSTGTDYEQYF
>TRBD1|TRBJ2-3|TRBV9
CASSSDLDRASDTQYF
>-|TRBJ2-1|TRBV5-4
CASSLGGGVYNEQFF
>-|TRBJ1-1|TRBV29-1
CSARTAEAFF
>-|TRBJ1-1|TRBV14
CASSQDVVPWGNTEAFF
>TRBD1|TRBJ1-1|TRBV2
CATTTQGGNTEAFF